This entry lists 14 T cell receptor beta chains sequenced from one sample in a study of cytotoxic CD8 clonotypes in ibrutinib-treated CLL. Data came from immunoSEQ multiplex PCR; TCRdb stores just in-frame clones and leaves some out. The sample has around 310,000 clones, roughly 79% seen once. The material sequenced was PBMCs, taken before ibrutinib treatment. The receptors were sampled from a human donor with chronic lymphocytic leukemia.

The chain couples TRBV4-3 to TRBJ2-2; D may be TRBD2 (5 bases). The CDR3 is 19 amino acids. Germline CDR1 is LGHNA and CDR2 is YSLEER. V lost 0 bases, J lost 0 bases, and 17 bases lay in between. The CDR3 protein is CASSQERPAVLANTGELFF. CDR3 nucleotide sequence: TGCGCCAGCAGCCAAGAGCGCCCGGCGGTACTAGCGAACACCGGGGAGCTGTTTTTT.

The V gene is TRBV11-2, the J gene TRBJ2-7; 11 bases agree with TRBD2. Looked up from germline, CDR1 is SGHAT and CDR2 is FQNNGV. CDR3 length: 14 amino acids. After removal of 3 bases from V and 2 bases from J, the junction contained 0 bases not matched to a gene. The CDR3 nucleotides read TGTGCCAGCAGCTTTAGCGGGAGGGCCTACGAGCAGTACTTC. It translates to CASSFSGRAYEQYF.

The rearrangement uses TRBV5-4 and TRBJ2-1; 10 positions match TRBD2. V shed 4 bases and J 6 bases; nucleotides not matched to a gene: 10. The CDR3 is 16 amino acids. CDR1 and CDR2 (germline): SGHNT, YYREEE (reference sequence). CDR3 in DNA: TGTGCCAGCAGCGGAGTACTAGCGGGATTAACCAATGAGCAGTTCTTC. Protein product: CASSGVLAGLTNEQFF.

This sequence joins TRBV28 and TRBJ2-7; either TRBD1 or TRBD2 may fit D (6 bases each). Germline values: CDR1 MDHEN, CDR2 SYDVKM. V was cut by 6 bases and J by 4 bases, with 22 bases left in between. CDR3 size: 16 residues. The CDR3: CASSPSQGLSGYEQYF. CDR3 DNA sequence: TGTGCCAGCAGCCCATCACAGGGACTGTCGGGGTACGAGCAGTACTTC.

The chain is built from TRBV7-9 and TRBJ2-7, with 8 positions matching TRBD2. The CDR3 covers 16 residues. Germline V gives CDR1 SEHNR, CDR2 FQNEAQ (reference sequence). The V and J ends lost 8 bases and 2 bases, in that order; junction bases with no gene match: 14. The CDR3 reads CASAVFVAGWTYEQYF. DNA of the CDR3: TGTGCCAGCGCCGTCTTTGTAGCGGGGTGGACCTACGAGCAGTACTTC.

The chain uses TRBV9 and TRBJ1-5, with TRBD1 matching 8 bases. Germline loops: CDR1 SGDLS, CDR2 YYNGEE. This CDR3 has 15 amino acids. V shed 3 bases and J 9 bases; nucleotides not matched to a gene: 11. This CDR3 is CASSAGGAAGWPQHF. CDR3 DNA: TGTGCCAGCAGCGCAGGGGGCGCCGCGGGCTGGCCCCAGCATTTT.

The V call is TRBV4-3, the J call TRBJ2-7; TRBD2 aligns across 10 bases. Germline V gene lookup returns CDR1 LGHNA and CDR2 YSLEER. The CDR3 has 16 amino acids. Trimming took 3 bases from V and 0 from J; bases not matched to a gene: 5. The CDR3 nucleotides read TGCGCCAGCAGCCAGGAAAGGACTAGCGGCTCCTACGAGCAGTACTTC. Translation: CASSQERTSGSYEQYF.

V is TRBV13 and J is TRBJ2-7; TRBD2 agrees at 7 bases. The CDR3 is 12 amino acids. J was trimmed by 7 bases and V by 5 bases; bases with no gene match: 5. Germline values: CDR1 PRHDT, CDR2 FYEKMQ (reference sequence). The CDR3 protein is CASSPRRGEQYF. The CDR3 coding sequence is TGTGCCAGCAGCCCTAGGCGGGGGGAGCAGTACTTC.

The table lists this clone with a few counts. The rearrangement joins TRBV7-2 to TRBJ1-1; 7 nucleotides agree with TRBD1. There are 13 residues in the CDR3. Germline trimming cut 0 bases from V and 8 bases from J; bases unmatched to any gene: 3. CDR1 is SGHTA and CDR2 is FQGNSA in the germline V gene. This chain's CDR3 is CASSLARQGEAFF. The CDR3 DNA is TGTGCCAGCAGCTTAGCCCGACAGGGCGAAGCTTTCTTT.

V usage is TRBV18 and J usage is TRBJ1-1; D gene uncertain. The germline V gene encodes CDR1 KGHSH and CDR2 LQKENI. This CDR3 comprises 14 residues. Trimming left V 3 bases short and J 1 base short, with 9 bases between. The CDR3 loop is CASSPIRGNTEAFF. The CDR3 region has the DNA TGTGCCAGCTCACCGATTCGAGGGAACACTGAAGCTTTCTTT.

The gene calls are TRBV19 and TRBJ1-1; D perhaps matches TRBD1 (6 bases). Per germline, CDR1 LNHDA and CDR2 SQIVND (reference sequence). V lost 4 bases to trimming and J lost 5 bases, with 14 bases between them. The CDR3 has 14 amino acids. CDR3 residues: CASSTNGGGTEAFF. In DNA form, the CDR3 reads TGTGCCAGTAGTACCAATGGAGGGGGAACTGAAGCTTTCTTT.

This sequence joins TRBV4-3 and TRBJ1-4, with a weak D call TRBD1 (5 bases). With 3 bases removed from V and 6 bases from J, the gap between germline ends came to 17 bases. The CDR3 extends over 16 amino acids. Germline assignment: CDR1 LGHNA and CDR2 YSLEER. CDR3 residues: CASSQSGTPSYEKLFF. The DNA of the CDR3 is TGCGCCAGCAGCCAGTCTGGGACCCCTTCGTATGAAAAACTGTTTTTT.

The chain joins TRBV5-4 to TRBJ1-1; no clear D gene. V was shortened by 0 bases and J by 0 bases, with 6 bases between the two germline ends. This CDR3 is 14 amino acids long. The V gene's germline CDR1 is SGHNT and CDR2 YYREEE (reference sequence). CDR3 loop: CASSLGRVNTEAFF. CDR3 coding DNA: TGTGCCAGCAGCTTGGGACGGGTGAACACTGAAGCTTTCTTT.

This clone was found once. The rearrangement uses TRBV29-1 and TRBJ1-2, with 7 bases that match TRBD1. J was trimmed by 5 bases and V by 7 bases; bases with no gene match: 4. Germline lookup yields CDR1 SQVTM and CDR2 ANQGSEA. There are 11 residues in the CDR3. CDR3 residues: CSAGTAYGYTF. The CDR3 DNA is TGCAGCGCTGGGACAGCTTATGGCTACACCTTC. The entire variable domain, with the rest obtained from reference TRBV29-1 and TRBJ1-2, is as follows: SAVISQKPSRDICQRGTSLTIQCQVDSQVTMMFWYRQQPGQSLTLIATANQGSEATYESGFVIDKFPISRPNLTFSTLTVSNMSPEDSSIYLCSAGTAYGYTFGSGTRLTVV.